The clone carrying this T cell receptor beta chain showed up many times. Its antigen is currently unknown. These data belong to a study of human T cells and chemical hapten exposure. Study-wide findings and caveats: Sensitization with DPC brought no change to TCRs above 1 in 1000 in frequency.

In the library, unique molecular identifiers were attached to individual cDNA molecules. In the original analysis: Per sample, the median was around 100,000 TCRs, with values from about 22,000 to 700,000. TCRdb ran MiXCR on the reads and lists one entry per CDR3 protein. V and J calls and clone size were set by TCRdb, not the authors. The sample consists of about 120,000 distinct CDR3 sequences, over 7.5% of them appearing once. The starting material, unfractionated whole blood, was used for total RNA extraction. The CDR3 spans 14 residues. V was cut by 2 bases and J by 7 bases, with 13 bases left in between. Germline CDR1 and CDR2: SGDLS and YYNGEE.

V usage is TRBV9 and J usage is TRBJ2-1, with D perhaps matching TRBD1 (6 bases). The sequenced sample consisted of whole blood. This clonotype was obtained from a human donor in good health. Some clones in this sample may be carry-over from other donors' samples. CDR3 loop: CASSVEDRYNEQFF. Written as DNA, the CDR3 is TGTGCCAGCAGCGTGGAAGACAGGTATAATGAGCAGTTCTTC.